Reported below is one TCR beta chain. Its antigen is not identified. Libraries for TCRalpha and TCRbeta carried sample barcodes and unique molecular identifiers via 5'RACE. TCRdb re-analysed the 5' RACE reads in MiXCR, keeping a single row per CDR3 protein. The table has a few hundred thousand distinct CDR3 sequences, roughly 15% seen once. These data are taken from a study of T-cell memory formation after mild COVID-19. General observations from the study: CD4+ contracting clones lay mainly in CM and EM, CD8+ ones in EMRA. Later expanders leaned CD4+, whereas clones that contracted between day 15 and 85 were balanced CD4/CD8. Whether day 37 second-wave clones are SARS-CoV-2-specific was not confirmed.

Germline CDR1 LGHNA, CDR2 YSLEER. V shed 0 bases and J shed 4 bases, with 14 bases lying between them. This CDR3 region has 16 residues. The rearrangement uses TRBV4-3 and TRBJ2-3; D may correspond to TRBD1 or TRBD2 (6 bases each). This receptor was identified in a man between 18 and 29 years old who had mild COVID-19 (a few samples of this study predate the infection). Cell type and time point are not known. What was sequenced was PBMCs or a T cell subset sorted from them (not recorded which). CDR3 residues: CASSQEGGLRADTQYF. The CDR3 nucleotides read TGCGCCAGCAGCCAAGAAGGGGGGCTGAGGGCAGATACGCAGTATTTT.